The 16 T cell receptor beta chains below were found in one sample sequenced in a study of T-cell reconstitution after alpha-beta-depleted transplantation in children. Preparation of the TCRbeta library used unique molecular identifiers. Via MiXCR, TCRdb re-called the PCR reads, giving one row per CDR3 protein. The sample carries 700,000 to 950,000 distinct CDR3 sequences, about 16% recorded once. The material was PBMCs, mostly from graft donor cells, obtained 360 days after TCRalphabeta/CD19-depleted stem cell transplant. These receptors all come from a male patient aged 10 to 17 who had a stem cell transplant for acute lymphoblastic leukemia, so the T cells may come from the graft donor.

The table lists this clonotype with a few counts. The V call is TRBV7-2, the J call TRBJ2-7; no firm D call. CDR1 and CDR2 (germline): SGHTA, FQGNSA. The CDR3 runs 14 residues. V lost 5 bases, J lost 7 bases, and 18 bases lay in between. CDR3 region: CASSPLAGFGEQYF. The CDR3 nucleotides are TGTGCCAGCAGCCCATTGGCAGGTTTCGGGGAGCAGTACTTC.

This clonotype was counted many times. The chain joins TRBV27 to TRBJ2-7; D may correspond to TRBD1 or TRBD2 (5 bases each). The germline V gene has CDR1 MNHEY and CDR2 SMNVEV (reference sequence). Trimming pared 5 bases from V and 5 bases from J, leaving 16 bases between. This CDR3 contains 14 residues. The CDR3 coding sequence is TGTGCCAGCAGTGACAGCGGAGCCGGCGACGAGCAGTACTTC. Translation: CASSDSGAGDEQYF.

This clonotype showed up just a few times. CDR3 DNA sequence: TGTGCCAGCAGCTACATGGAGAAGTCAGGCGGGGAGCTGTTTTTT. Amino acids: CASSYMEKSGGELFF. The V and J genes are TRBV2 and TRBJ2-2; D uncertain. The germline V gene has CDR1 SNHLY and CDR2 FYNNEI. The CDR3 extends over 15 amino acids. V was pared by 6 bases and J by 7 bases, with 18 bases between.

This clonotype showed up many times. V gene TRBV5-1 combines with J gene TRBJ2-2; no reliable D call. This CDR3 spans 16 amino acids. CDR1 is SGHRS, CDR2 YFSETQ, per germline. V dropped 0 bases and J dropped 1 base, with 10 bases sitting between them. CDR3 coding DNA: TGCGCCAGCAGCTTGGCCATTTCGCTGAACACCGGGGAGCTGTTTTTT. It specifies CASSLAISLNTGELFF.

This clonotype was counted ten times or more. A read error may account for a junction end that differs from germline. The V call is TRBV5-1, the J call TRBJ2-6; the D is unclear. Germline CDR1 and CDR2: SGHRS and YFSETQ. CDR3 length: 15 amino acids. This chain's CDR3 is CASSLVLSGANVLTF. DNA for the CDR3: TGTGCCAGCAGCTTAGTTCTATCAGGGGCCAACGTCCTGACTTTC.

This clonotype was counted ten times or more. The chain has TRBV7-6 and TRBJ2-7; 9 bases map to TRBD1. This CDR3 region has 18 residues. Germline loops: CDR1 SGHVS, CDR2 FNYEAQ. With V trimmed by 1 base and J by 6 bases, 16 bases remained unmatched. CDR3 amino acids: CASSLVPGDREFSSEQYF. As DNA, the CDR3 is TGTGCCAGCAGCTTAGTCCCCGGGGACAGGGAATTTTCATCCGAGCAGTACTTC.

The rearrangement links TRBV6-5 to TRBJ2-7; tentative D call: TRBD2 (6 bases). From germline, CDR1 is MNHEY and CDR2 SVGAGI. Trimming shortened V by 0 bases and J by 2 bases, and 11 bases separated the two germline ends. CDR3 length: 15 residues. This chain's CDR3 is CASSYSRGTTYEQYF. The CDR3 nucleotides are TGTGCCAGCAGTTACTCGCGCGGGACCACCTACGAGCAGTACTTC.

There are a few counts of this clonotype. J is TRBJ2-6 and V is TRBV2; D possibly corresponds to TRBD1 (6 bases). V was clipped by 10 bases and J by 0 bases, with 10 bases between them. The CDR3 has 14 residues. The germline V gene encodes CDR1 SNHLY and CDR2 FYNNEI. The CDR3 protein is CATTGYSGANVLTF. The DNA for the CDR3 is TGTGCCACCACAGGGTACTCTGGGGCCAACGTCCTGACTTTC.

This clonotype was observed a handful of times. V gene TRBV5-1 combines with J gene TRBJ1-1; D is unclear. Germline CDR1 and CDR2: SGHRS and YFSETQ. The V gene lost 1 base and the J gene lost 4 bases, with 11 bases spanning the gap. The CDR3 sequence is 14 residues long. The CDR3 sequence: CASSLNSHSTEAFF. DNA for the CDR3: TGCGCCAGCAGCTTGAACAGCCACTCCACTGAAGCTTTCTTT. Looking up the rest from reference TRBV5-1 and TRBJ1-1 gives the full variable domain: KAGVTQTPRYLIKTRGQQVTLSCSPISGHRSVSWYQQTPGQGLQFLFEYFSETQRNKGNFPGRFSGRQFSNSRSEMNVSTLELGDSALYLCASSLNSHSTEAFFGQGTRLTVV.

This clonotype has at least ten counts. The chain couples TRBV5-1 to TRBJ1-5, with unresolved D. Looked up from germline, CDR1 is SGHRS and CDR2 is YFSETQ. CDR3 length: 14 residues. V was trimmed by 2 bases and J by 4 bases, leaving 10 bases between them. CDR3 bases: TGCGCCAGCAGCTTCACGGGTACAAATCAGCCCCAGCATTTT. Amino acids: CASSFTGTNQPQHF.

The chain uses TRBV27 and TRBJ2-7; tentative D call: TRBD1 (5 bases). V shed 0 bases and J shed 5 bases, with 11 bases lying between them. The CDR3 covers 14 residues. CDR1 is MNHEY and CDR2 is SMNVEV in the germline V gene (reference sequence). CDR3 amino acids: CASSLSSGQDEQYF. The CDR3 DNA reads as TGTGCCAGCAGTTTATCGTCAGGGCAGGACGAGCAGTACTTC.

The chain has TRBV5-1 and TRBJ2-3; 11 bases match TRBD2. Germline CDR1 and CDR2: SGHRS and YFSETQ. CDR3 size: 16 residues. V shed 3 bases, J shed 6 bases, and the junction held 9 bases outside the gene matches. The CDR3 is CASSSGTSGRSDTQYF. CDR3 sequence (DNA): TGCGCCAGCAGCTCCGGGACTAGCGGCCGGTCGGATACGCAGTATTTT.

This clonotype occurred a few times. V and J are TRBV7-9 and TRBJ2-3; 7 bases are shared with TRBD2. Per germline, CDR1 SEHNR and CDR2 FQNEAQ (reference sequence). This CDR3 is built from 16 residues. V shed 1 base, J shed 4 bases, and the junction held 8 bases outside the gene matches. The CDR3 sequence is CASSLVPTSSPDTQYF. DNA for the CDR3: TGTGCCAGCAGCTTAGTGCCGACTAGCTCCCCAGATACGCAGTATTTT.

The chain is built from TRBV29-1 and TRBJ2-7; 14 positions agree with TRBD2. The CDR3 runs to 11 residues. The J segment lost 9 bases and the V segment lost 6 bases, leaving 1 base of the junction unmatched. Germline V gene lookup returns CDR1 SQVTM and CDR2 ANQGSEA. The CDR3 bases are TGCAGCGTCGGACTAGCGGGAGGGCAGTACTTC. Amino acid sequence: CSVGLAGGQYF.

There are many counts of this clonotype. The V gene is TRBV9, the J gene TRBJ2-1; 7 nucleotides match TRBD2. The trim removed 0 bases at V and 5 bases at J, leaving 5 bases unmatched. This CDR3 is built from 15 residues. Germline V CDR1 and CDR2: SGDLS, YYNGEE. This CDR3 is CASSVVASGDNEQFF. Here the CDR3 DNA reads TGTGCCAGCAGCGTAGTCGCTAGCGGAGACAATGAGCAGTTCTTC.

The rearrangement uses TRBV6-1 and TRBJ2-2; D could derive from TRBD1 or TRBD2 (6 bases each). CDR3 length: 16 residues. Germline CDR1 MNHNS, CDR2 SASEGT. The V and J ends lost 4 bases and 7 bases respectively, with 19 bases between them. DNA of the CDR3: TGTGCCAGCAGTGCTCACCTGGGGGGCGGGAACGGGGAGCTGTTTTTT. This translates into CASSAHLGGGNGELFF.